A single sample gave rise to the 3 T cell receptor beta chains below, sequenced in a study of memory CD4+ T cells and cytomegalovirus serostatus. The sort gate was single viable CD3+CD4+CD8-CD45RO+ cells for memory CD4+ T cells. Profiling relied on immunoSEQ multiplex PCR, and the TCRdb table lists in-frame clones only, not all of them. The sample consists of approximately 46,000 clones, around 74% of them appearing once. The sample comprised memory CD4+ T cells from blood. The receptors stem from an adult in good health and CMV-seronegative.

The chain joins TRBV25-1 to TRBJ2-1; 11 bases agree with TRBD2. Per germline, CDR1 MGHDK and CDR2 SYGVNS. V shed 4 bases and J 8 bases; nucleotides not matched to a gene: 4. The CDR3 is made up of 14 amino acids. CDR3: CASSASGGSDEQFF. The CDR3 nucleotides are TGTGCCAGCAGTGCTAGCGGGGGGTCCGATGAGCAGTTCTTC.

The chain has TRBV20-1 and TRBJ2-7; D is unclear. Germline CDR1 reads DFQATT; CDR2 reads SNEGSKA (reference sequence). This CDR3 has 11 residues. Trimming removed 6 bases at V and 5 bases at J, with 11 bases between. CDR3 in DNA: TGCAGTGCCCGATACCCCGACGAGCAGTACTTC. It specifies CSARYPDEQYF.

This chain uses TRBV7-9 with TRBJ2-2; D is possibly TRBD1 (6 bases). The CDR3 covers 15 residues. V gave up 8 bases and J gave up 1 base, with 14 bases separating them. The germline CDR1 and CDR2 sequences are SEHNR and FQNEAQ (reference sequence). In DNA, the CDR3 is TGTGCCAGCCCCGAAAAGGGGGAGAACACCGGGGAGCTGTTTTTT. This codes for CASPEKGENTGELFF.